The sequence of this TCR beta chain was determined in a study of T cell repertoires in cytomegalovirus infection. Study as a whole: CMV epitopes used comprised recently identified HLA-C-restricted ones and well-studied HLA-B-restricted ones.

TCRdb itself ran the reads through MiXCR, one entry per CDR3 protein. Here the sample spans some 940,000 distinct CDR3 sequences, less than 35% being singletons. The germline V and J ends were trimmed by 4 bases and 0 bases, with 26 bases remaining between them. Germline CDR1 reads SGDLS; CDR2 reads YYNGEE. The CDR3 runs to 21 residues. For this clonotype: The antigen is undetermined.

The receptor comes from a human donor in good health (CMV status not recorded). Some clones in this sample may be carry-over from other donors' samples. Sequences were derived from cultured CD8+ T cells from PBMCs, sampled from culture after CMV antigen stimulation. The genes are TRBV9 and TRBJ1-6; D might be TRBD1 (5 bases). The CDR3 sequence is CASSQSPAGLGESSYNSPLHF. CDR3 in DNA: TGTGCCAGCAGCCAAAGTCCCGCAGGGCTTGGGGAGAGCTCCTATAATTCACCCCTCCACTTT.